This is a list of T cell receptor beta chains from one sample in a study of blood T cells in healthy people across ages. One entry per CDR3 protein results from TCRdb running MiXCR on the 5' RACE reads. The profile shows over a million distinct CDR3 sequences, roughly 45% of them singletons. What was sequenced was blood. These receptors were collected from a woman aged 55-75 years in good health. Each CDR3 is given with its conserved first and last residue. A D gene is named only where the DNA matches it firmly. Expanded clones are given a class, and other clones once, few, many or no size at all.

cdr3_aa: CASSLVGLNNEQFF
cdr3_nt: TGTGCCAGCAGCTTAGTAGGTCTAAACAATGAGCAGTTCTTC
j_call: TRBJ2-1
v_call: TRBV7-9
clone_size: few
d_call: NA

cdr3_aa: CASSPYRVGEKLFF
cdr3_nt: TGTGCCAGCAGCCCCTACCGAGTCGGCGAAAAACTGTTTTTT
j_call: TRBJ1-4
v_call: TRBV7-8
clone_size: few
d_call: NA

cdr3_aa: CSVGDRLGTEAFF
cdr3_nt: TGCAGCGTCGGTGACAGGTTGGGAACTGAAGCTTTCTTT
j_call: TRBJ1-1
v_call: TRBV29-1
clone_size: NA
d_call: NA

cdr3_aa: CAISVTVTSGLTDTQYF
cdr3_nt: TGTGCCATCAGTGTCACCGTGACTAGCGGGCTCACAGATACGCAGTATTTT
j_call: TRBJ2-3
v_call: TRBV10-3
clone_size: few
d_call: TRBD2

cdr3_aa: CAILFQPQHF
cdr3_nt: TGTGCCATCCTATTTCAGCCCCAGCATTTT
j_call: TRBJ1-5
v_call: TRBV7-3
clone_size: few
d_call: NA

cdr3_aa: CSVGLIRAGKNEQFF
cdr3_nt: TGCAGCGTTGGGTTAATCCGAGCGGGAAAAAATGAGCAGTTCTTC
j_call: TRBJ2-1
v_call: TRBV29-1
clone_size: once
d_call: TRBD2

cdr3_aa: CAISDLGRASSYNEQFF
cdr3_nt: TGTGCCATCAGTGATTTGGGCAGGGCAAGCTCCTACAATGAGCAGTTCTTC
j_call: TRBJ2-1
v_call: TRBV10-3
clone_size: NA
d_call: NA

cdr3_aa: CASSPDLAETQYF
cdr3_nt: TGTGCCAGCTCACCAGATCTAGCAGAGACCCAGTACTTC
j_call: TRBJ2-5
v_call: TRBV18
clone_size: NA
d_call: NA

cdr3_aa: CASSFVAGNEQFF
cdr3_nt: TGTGCCAGCAGTTTCGTAGCGGGTAATGAGCAGTTCTTC
j_call: TRBJ2-1
v_call: TRBV12-3/TRBV12-4
clone_size: NA
d_call: TRBD2

cdr3_aa: CAIKRQGATDTQYF
cdr3_nt: TGTGCCATCAAGAGGCAGGGGGCGACAGATACGCAGTATTTT
j_call: TRBJ2-3
v_call: TRBV10-3
clone_size: NA
d_call: TRBD1

cdr3_aa: CAISEGGADTQYF
cdr3_nt: TGTGCCATCAGTGAAGGTGGGGCAGATACGCAGTATTTT
j_call: TRBJ2-3
v_call: TRBV10-3
clone_size: NA
d_call: NA

cdr3_aa: CASSPRQGLHSPLHF
cdr3_nt: TGTGCCAGCAGCCCGAGACAGGGCCTTCATTCACCCCTCCACTTT
j_call: TRBJ1-6
v_call: TRBV3-1
clone_size: NA
d_call: TRBD1

cdr3_aa: CASSVIGAYNEQFF
cdr3_nt: TGTGCCAGCAGTGTGATCGGAGCCTACAATGAGCAGTTCTTC
j_call: TRBJ2-1
v_call: TRBV12-3/TRBV12-4
clone_size: NA
d_call: NA

cdr3_aa: CASSPRAEAGTQYF
cdr3_nt: TGTGCCAGCAGCCCACGTGCGGAGGCAGGTACGCAGTATTTT
j_call: TRBJ2-3
v_call: TRBV6-2/TRBV6-3
clone_size: once
d_call: NA

cdr3_aa: CASSLRTGREETQYF
cdr3_nt: TGTGCCAGCAGTTTGCGGACAGGGAGAGAAGAGACCCAGTACTTC
j_call: TRBJ2-5
v_call: TRBV12-3/TRBV12-4
clone_size: few
d_call: TRBD1

cdr3_aa: CASRGLVGNEQYF
cdr3_nt: TGCGCCAGCAGAGGACTAGTTGGCAATGAGCAGTACTTC
j_call: TRBJ2-5
v_call: TRBV5-1
clone_size: many
d_call: TRBD2

cdr3_aa: CASTSGKTYEQYF
cdr3_nt: TGTGCCAGCACGAGCGGGAAAACCTACGAGCAGTACTTC
j_call: TRBJ2-7
v_call: TRBV7-8
clone_size: few
d_call: TRBD2

cdr3_aa: CSARSGRGLREQFF
cdr3_nt: TGCAGTGCTAGGTCCGGGAGGGGTCTTAGGGAGCAGTTCTTC
j_call: TRBJ2-1
v_call: TRBV20-1
clone_size: few
d_call: TRBD2

cdr3_aa: CASKVRARIEETQYF
cdr3_nt: TGTGCCAGCAAGGTGAGAGCGAGAATAGAAGAGACCCAGTACTTC
j_call: TRBJ2-5
v_call: TRBV27
clone_size: NA
d_call: NA

cdr3_aa: CSVVGRGHTDTQYF
cdr3_nt: TGCAGCGTTGTCGGCAGGGGGCATACAGATACGCAGTATTTT
j_call: TRBJ2-3
v_call: TRBV29-1
clone_size: NA
d_call: TRBD1

cdr3_aa: CASSYRGQRNQPQHF
cdr3_nt: TGTGCCAGCAGTTACCGGGGACAGAGAAATCAGCCCCAGCATTTT
j_call: TRBJ1-5
v_call: TRBV6-6
clone_size: NA
d_call: TRBD1

cdr3_aa: CASSGTSYNEQFF
cdr3_nt: TGTGCCAGCAGCGGGACTAGTTACAATGAGCAGTTCTTC
j_call: TRBJ2-1
v_call: TRBV27
clone_size: many
d_call: TRBD2

cdr3_aa: CASRGTAYGYTF
cdr3_nt: TGTGCCAGCAGAGGGACAGCTTATGGCTACACCTTC
j_call: TRBJ1-2
v_call: TRBV2
clone_size: NA
d_call: TRBD1

cdr3_aa: CASSLKGTADYGYTF
cdr3_nt: TGTGCCAGCAGTTTAAAGGGGACAGCCGACTATGGCTACACCTTC
j_call: TRBJ1-2
v_call: TRBV27
clone_size: NA
d_call: TRBD1

cdr3_aa: CATGKGALNYGYTF
cdr3_nt: TGTGCCACCGGGAAGGGTGCGCTTAACTATGGCTACACCTTC
j_call: TRBJ1-2
v_call: TRBV6-2/TRBV6-3
clone_size: NA
d_call: NA

cdr3_aa: CASSGQRGQPQHF
cdr3_nt: TGTGCCAGCTCGGGACAGCGGGGTCAGCCCCAGCATTTT
j_call: TRBJ1-5
v_call: TRBV27
clone_size: NA
d_call: TRBD1

cdr3_aa: CAWSVPGRGSETQYF
cdr3_nt: TGTGCCTGGAGTGTACCCGGCAGGGGTAGCGAGACCCAGTACTTC
j_call: TRBJ2-5
v_call: TRBV30
clone_size: NA
d_call: NA

cdr3_aa: CASSQGIGLAGFQETQYF
cdr3_nt: TGTGCCAGCAGCCAGGGAATTGGACTAGCGGGATTCCAAGAGACCCAGTACTTC
j_call: TRBJ2-5
v_call: TRBV4-2
clone_size: few
d_call: TRBD2

cdr3_aa: CSVGTGNYGYTF
cdr3_nt: TGCAGCGTTGGGACAGGGAACTATGGCTACACCTTC
j_call: TRBJ1-2
v_call: TRBV29-1
clone_size: few
d_call: TRBD1

cdr3_aa: CSVGWGSSYNEQFF
cdr3_nt: TGCAGCGTTGGTTGGGGTAGCTCCTACAATGAGCAGTTCTTC
j_call: TRBJ2-1
v_call: TRBV29-1
clone_size: NA
d_call: NA

cdr3_aa: CASSPAGLEGYTF
cdr3_nt: TGTGCCAGCAGCCCCGCCGGATTGGAAGGCTACACCTTC
j_call: TRBJ1-2
v_call: TRBV3-1
clone_size: few
d_call: NA

cdr3_aa: CASSELLGSGIGTQYF
cdr3_nt: TGCGCCAGCAGTGAGTTGCTTGGGTCGGGAATTGGGACCCAGTACTTC
j_call: TRBJ2-5
v_call: TRBV10-2
clone_size: NA
d_call: NA

cdr3_aa: CASYNWREGAPGELFF
cdr3_nt: TGTGCCAGCTATAACTGGCGGGAGGGCGCGCCCGGGGAGCTGTTTTTT
j_call: TRBJ2-2
v_call: TRBV11-2
clone_size: NA
d_call: TRBD2

cdr3_aa: CASSRGAVSLVGANVLTF
cdr3_nt: TGTGCCAGCAGCCGAGGGGCAGTCTCTCTGGTCGGGGCCAACGTCCTGACTTTC
j_call: TRBJ2-6
v_call: TRBV6-1
clone_size: NA
d_call: NA

cdr3_aa: CASSISLGTLLQPQHF
cdr3_nt: TGTGCCAGTAGTATCTCTCTCGGGACATTACTTCAGCCCCAGCATTTT
j_call: TRBJ1-5
v_call: TRBV19
clone_size: few
d_call: NA

cdr3_aa: CSARDRLAGVKETQYF
cdr3_nt: TGCAGTGCTAGAGATCGCCTAGCGGGAGTAAAAGAGACCCAGTACTTC
j_call: TRBJ2-5
v_call: TRBV20-1
clone_size: NA
d_call: TRBD2

cdr3_aa: CASRGLGLSDEQYF
cdr3_nt: TGTGCCAGCCGAGGGCTAGGACTATCCGACGAGCAGTACTTC
j_call: TRBJ2-7
v_call: TRBV2
clone_size: NA
d_call: NA

cdr3_aa: CASSFASGTSSYNEQFF
cdr3_nt: TGCGCCAGCAGCTTTGCTTCCGGGACTAGCAGCTACAATGAGCAGTTCTTC
j_call: TRBJ2-1
v_call: TRBV5-1
clone_size: many
d_call: TRBD2

cdr3_aa: CASTYGESYEQYF
cdr3_nt: TGCGCCAGTACGTACGGAGAGAGTTACGAGCAGTACTTC
j_call: TRBJ2-7
v_call: TRBV10-2
clone_size: few
d_call: NA

cdr3_aa: CASSEVNSYEQYF
cdr3_nt: TGTGCCAGCAGTGAAGTGAACAGCTACGAGCAGTACTTC
j_call: TRBJ2-7
v_call: TRBV6-1
clone_size: few
d_call: NA

cdr3_aa: CANSLWTSGIQETQYF
cdr3_nt: TGTGCCAATAGTCTCTGGACTAGTGGGATCCAAGAGACCCAGTACTTC
j_call: TRBJ2-5
v_call: TRBV19
clone_size: NA
d_call: TRBD2

cdr3_aa: CASSKRGDEMYQETQYF
cdr3_nt: TGTGCCAGCAGCAAACGCGGGGACGAGATGTACCAAGAGACCCAGTACTTC
j_call: TRBJ2-5
v_call: TRBV21-1
clone_size: NA
d_call: NA

cdr3_aa: CASSEALAGLNYSPLHF
cdr3_nt: TGTGCCAGCAGTGAAGCGTTGGCGGGACTAAACTATTCACCCCTCCACTTT
j_call: TRBJ1-6
v_call: TRBV6-1
clone_size: NA
d_call: NA

cdr3_aa: CSAQPGVGTDTQYF
cdr3_nt: TGCAGTGCCCAGCCGGGAGTCGGCACAGATACGCAGTATTTT
j_call: TRBJ2-3
v_call: TRBV20-1
clone_size: NA
d_call: NA

cdr3_aa: CASSFKSGTQVREQYF
cdr3_nt: TGTGCCAGCAGCTTCAAGTCCGGGACTCAAGTCAGGGAGCAGTACTTC
j_call: TRBJ2-7
v_call: TRBV7-8
clone_size: NA
d_call: NA

cdr3_aa: CSARMGRDEQYF
cdr3_nt: TGCAGTGCTAGAATGGGTCGGGACGAGCAGTACTTC
j_call: TRBJ2-7
v_call: TRBV20-1
clone_size: NA
d_call: NA

cdr3_aa: CASSQDWTSGNEQFF
cdr3_nt: TGTGCCAGCAGCCAAGATTGGACTAGCGGCAATGAGCAGTTCTTC
j_call: TRBJ2-1
v_call: TRBV4-2
clone_size: many
d_call: TRBD2

cdr3_aa: CASSHPGAQPQHF
cdr3_nt: TGTGCCAGCAGCCACCCAGGGGCGCAGCCCCAGCATTTT
j_call: TRBJ1-5
v_call: TRBV7-8
clone_size: NA
d_call: NA

cdr3_aa: CASSQEVRLSKNIQYF
cdr3_nt: TGTGCCAGCAGCCAAGAAGTGCGTTTATCCAAAAACATTCAGTACTTC
j_call: TRBJ2-4
v_call: TRBV4-2
clone_size: NA
d_call: NA

cdr3_aa: CASSYSGSGASYEQYF
cdr3_nt: TGTGCCAGCAGTTACTCGGGTAGCGGGGCCTCCTACGAGCAGTACTTC
j_call: TRBJ2-7
v_call: TRBV6-5
clone_size: NA
d_call: TRBD2

cdr3_aa: CSADEDRGFNQPQHF
cdr3_nt: TGCAGCGCCGATGAGGACAGGGGTTTCAATCAGCCCCAGCATTTT
j_call: TRBJ1-5
v_call: TRBV29-1
clone_size: NA
d_call: TRBD1

cdr3_aa: CASSSSFLNTQYF
cdr3_nt: TGTGCCAGCAGTTCCTCCTTCCTGAATACGCAGTATTTT
j_call: TRBJ2-3
v_call: TRBV27
clone_size: few
d_call: NA